These T cell receptor beta chains were read from a single sample in a study of read filtering for tumor transcriptome and immune sequencing. One entry per CDR3 protein, called by TCRdb with MiXCR from the reads. Of approximately 20,000 distinct CDR3 sequences listed, approximately 20% are singletons. The sample comprised a population of CD138-negative cells sorted from bone marrow. These receptors came from a donor at least 40 years old with multiple myeloma. Each CDR3 is given with its conserved first and last residue. D genes are given only for firm matches. Clone size is shown for a subset of rows, as once, few, many or a class of expanded clone.

medium-sized - TRBJ2-4 TRBV20-1 CSAIDNNIQYF TGCAGTGCTATTGACAACAACATTCAGTACTTC
many - TRBJ2-3 TRBV29-1 CSVESADTQYF TGCAGCGTTGAATCTGCAGATACGCAGTATTTT
many TRBD1 TRBJ1-5 TRBV5-1 CASSLDRGKGQPQHF TGCGCCAGCAGCTTGGACAGGGGAAAGGGGCAGCCCCAGCATTTT
many - TRBJ2-5 TRBV13 CASSFRDGQETQYF TGTGCCAGCAGCTTCCGGGACGGGCAAGAGACCCAGTACTTC
- - TRBJ2-2 TRBV19 CASQDRDTGELFF TGTGCCAGCCAGGACAGAGACACCGGGGAGCTGTTTTTT
many TRBD1 TRBJ2-7 TRBV7-9 CASSLAGGSTYEQYF TGTGCCAGCAGCTTGGCAGGGGGCTCAACCTACGAGCAGTACTTC
medium-sized TRBD1 TRBJ2-1 TRBV24-1 CATSDSDRARSYNEQFF TGTGCCACCAGTGATTCGGACAGGGCTCGCTCCTACAATGAGCAGTTCTTC
many TRBD2 TRBJ2-2 TRBV20-1 CSAVPGEGFAGELFF TGCAGTGCAGTACCGGGGGAGGGCTTCGCCGGGGAGCTGTTTTTT
many - TRBJ1-1 TRBV7-2 CASSYVGSEAFF TGTGCCAGCAGTTACGTGGGGTCTGAAGCTTTCTTT
many - TRBJ2-3 TRBV6-1 CASRVAADTQYF TGTGCCAGCAGGGTTGCAGCAGATACGCAGTATTTT
many - TRBJ1-6 TRBV27 CASSSYRDIKSPLHF TGTGCCAGCAGTTCCTATCGGGACATTAAATCACCCCTCCACTTT
medium-sized - TRBJ2-1 TRBV4-1 CASSPRQRSSYNEQFF TGCGCCAGCAGCCCGCGACAGAGGAGCTCCTACAATGAGCAGTTCTTC
many TRBD2 TRBJ2-2 TRBV24-1 CATSDRLAGNTGELFF TGTGCCACCAGTGACAGACTAGCGGGGAACACCGGGGAGCTGTTTTTT
many - TRBJ1-5 TRBV29-1 CSVGGGGSQPQHF TGCAGCGTTGGAGGGGGGGGGAGTCAGCCCCAGCATTTT
few - TRBJ2-7 TRBV4-3 CASSQDRDGFSYEQYF TGCGCCAGCAGCCAAGATCGGGACGGCTTCTCCTACGAGCAGTACTTC
many - TRBJ2-5 TRBV11-1 CASSLLGQQETQYF TGTGCCAGCAGCCTCCTAGGACAGCAAGAGACCCAGTACTTC
many - TRBJ1-5 TRBV7-9 CASSLEGNNQPQHF TGTGCCAGCAGCTTAGAGGGGAACAATCAGCCCCAGCATTTT
medium-sized TRBD2 TRBJ2-1 TRBV29-1 CSVDISGTYNEQFF TGCAGCGTTGATATCAGCGGGACCTACAATGAGCAGTTCTTC
many - TRBJ1-5 TRBV6-2/TRBV6-3 CASSDRGPQHF TGTGCCAGCAGTGATCGTGGACCCCAGCATTTT
many - TRBJ1-4 TRBV7-2 CASSLVRDPNEKLFF TGTGCCAGCAGCTTAGTCAGGGACCCTAATGAAAAACTGTTTTTT
many TRBD1 TRBJ2-3 TRBV6-2/TRBV6-3 CASSPRDRGSDTQYF TGTGCCAGCAGTCCGCGGGACAGGGGTTCAGATACGCAGTATTTT
- - TRBJ1-1 TRBV29-1 CSVGTDNTEAFF TGCAGCGTTGGGACGGATAACACTGAAGCTTTCTTT
medium-sized - TRBJ2-1 TRBV7-9 CASSFQGQIKNEQFF TGTGCCAGCAGCTTCCAAGGACAGATTAAGAATGAGCAGTTCTTC
many TRBD2 TRBJ2-1 TRBV2 CASRGLAGPYNEQFF TGTGCCAGCAGGGGACTAGCGGGACCCTACAATGAGCAGTTCTTC
- - TRBJ2-5 TRBV2 CASSPRTTGKTQYF TGTGCCAGCAGCCCCCGGACTACAGGGAAGACCCAGTACTTC
many - TRBJ2-7 TRBV12-3/TRBV12-4 CASSIDGFSYEQYF TGTGCCAGCTCAATTGACGGATTCTCCTACGAGCAGTACTTC
- TRBD2 TRBJ2-5 TRBV7-9 CASSRRAGGETQYF TGTGCCAGCAGCCGCCGGGCGGGAGGAGAGACCCAGTACTTC
medium-sized - TRBJ2-1 TRBV7-8 CASSLRTLSSEQFF TGTGCCAGCAGCTTACGCACGCTTTCGAGTGAGCAGTTCTTC
many - TRBJ2-3 TRBV30 CAWSYTDTQYF TGTGCCTGGAGTTACACAGATACGCAGTATTTT
- - TRBJ1-4 TRBV20-1 CSARVEGSGEKLFF TGCAGTGCTAGAGTCGAGGGGTCCGGAGAAAAACTGTTTTTT
- - TRBJ1-4 TRBV7-6 CASSLGQNEKLFF TGTGCCAGCAGCTTAGGACAGAATGAAAAACTGTTTTTT
- - TRBJ2-2 TRBV6-1 CASRQGRATTGELFF TGTGCCAGCAGGCAGGGACGGGCAACCACCGGGGAGCTGTTTTTT
- TRBD1 TRBJ2-7 TRBV20-1 CSARTGATMEQYF TGCAGTGCTAGGACAGGGGCCACGATGGAGCAGTACTTC
many - TRBJ2-3 TRBV4-2 CASSPLGDHTQYF TGTGCCAGCAGCCCCCTCGGGGACCATACGCAGTATTTT
many - TRBJ2-7 TRBV3-1 CASSLASWSYEQYF TGTGCCAGCAGCCTGGCCAGCTGGAGCTACGAGCAGTACTTC
many - TRBJ2-1 TRBV6-5 CASSYSGSQVEQFF TGTGCCAGCAGCTACTCTGGCAGTCAGGTTGAGCAGTTCTTC
few - TRBJ2-5 TRBV13 CASSSSGTQETQYF TGTGCCAGCAGCTCTTCCGGGACCCAAGAGACCCAGTACTTC
few - TRBJ1-1 TRBV19 CASSRTDTEAFF TGTGCCAGTAGCCGGACGGACACTGAAGCTTTCTTT
medium-sized - TRBJ1-1 TRBV28 CASSPGALNTEAFF TGTGCCAGCAGCCCCGGGGCCCTGAACACTGAAGCTTTCTTT
- - TRBJ2-2 TRBV2 CASATNPTGELFF TGTGCCAGCGCGACTAACCCCACCGGGGAGCTGTTTTTT
- - TRBJ2-7 TRBV6-2/TRBV6-3 CASRDFTYEQYF TGTGCCAGCAGGGACTTCACCTACGAGCAGTACTTC
- - TRBJ1-4 TRBV30 CAWNLGQPNEKLFF TGCGCCTGGAATCTCGGACAGCCTAATGAAAAACTGTTTTTT
medium-sized - TRBJ2-1 TRBV29-1 CSVVSGIPLGEQFF TGCAGCGTTGTTTCCGGTATCCCGCTAGGGGAGCAGTTCTTC
many TRBD2 TRBJ2-1 TRBV6-2/TRBV6-3 CASSSGGAGEFGEQFF TGTGCCAGCAGTTCCGGGGGAGCGGGAGAGTTCGGTGAGCAGTTCTTC
few - TRBJ1-1 TRBV6-5 CASSYMGAKNTEAFF TGTGCCAGCAGTTACATGGGGGCGAAGAACACTGAAGCTTTCTTT
- - TRBJ1-1 TRBV7-3 CASSLKRGTEAFF TGTGCCAGCAGCTTAAAGCGGGGAACTGAAGCTTTCTTT
- - TRBJ1-1 TRBV5-1 CASSLLVPGNTKAFF TGCGCCAGCAGCTTGTTAGTTCCGGGAAACACTAAAGCTTTCTTT
many - TRBJ2-6 TRBV5-1 CASSLGPLRANVLTF TGCGCCAGCAGCCTCGGTCCTCTTCGGGCCAACGTCCTGACTTTC
- TRBD2 TRBJ2-3 TRBV4-2 CASIQELTRGSGNFDTQYF TGTGCCAGCATCCAAGAGTTGACTCGGGGTAGCGGGAATTTTGATACGCAGTATTTT
- TRBD1 TRBJ1-2 TRBV19 CASSTRQGRGRGYTF TGTGCCAGTAGTACCCGACAGGGACGAGGTCGCGGCTACACCTTC
many - TRBJ2-1 TRBV11-1 CASSLAPGGRDYNEQFF TGTGCCAGCAGCTTAGCGCCGGGCGGAAGGGACTACAATGAGCAGTTCTTC
many - TRBJ1-6 TRBV20-1 CSALLTGRALHF TGCAGTGCTCTCCTGACAGGCCGAGCCCTCCACTTT